Given below is one TCR beta chain in context. Its antigen is unknown. No much larger clone exists at a distance of one base, and base qualities are not known. The sample comes from a study of T cell responses to AZD1222 COVID-19 vaccine (dated by TCRdb to about 2021). Notes on the research overall: AZD1222 recipients whose second dose came at about 4 weeks and those whose second dose came at about 12 weeks were combined into one group, since spike-specific TCR depth and breadth did not differ between the two schedules. Trial participants were enrolled by age into 18-55, 56-69 and 70-plus year subgroups, with around 140, 26 and 57 TCR-sequenced participants respectively. A total of about 230 trial participants underwent TCR sequencing, of whom about 210 received two doses of AZD1222 and about 25 received two doses of the MenACWY control vaccine. The paper's findings and limits, for the study overall: In the small 56-69-year group, the increase in depth fell short of significance, most likely because of low power. A significant rise in spike-specific TCR breadth and depth was observed after two AZD1222 doses relative to day 0 and relative to MenACWY recipients. Only six AZD1222 recipients were SARS-CoV-2 seropositive at baseline, limiting conclusions about previously exposed vaccinees. Participants were mostly white British and included more females than males, and it was suggested by the authors that clonal diversity may have been underestimated. Because no day 14 peak-response samples were available, repertoires were characterized only after the peak T cell response. CD4 TCRs associated with the vaccine covered the entire spike protein, and the dominant responses were in regions 160-218 and 743-854. Epitopes outside the regions mutated in the B.1.351 and B.1.1.7 variants were reportedly recognized by nearly half of the unique spike-specific TCRs.

V ends up 4 bases short and J 1 base short, with an unmatched junction base count of 4. CDR1 and CDR2 are drawn from the germline V gene: MDHEN, SYDVKM. From cysteine to phenylalanine, the CDR3 is 15 amino acids long. CDR3 DNA only is kept here, 45 bases in frame from base 1. The sample's time point label, decoded: baseline before first vaccination. Samples from vaccinated people were obtained from the UK trials COV001 and COV002, which included a single-blind randomized controlled phase 2/3 trial of AZD1222 (ChAdOx1 nCoV-19) in healthy adults. For TCRbeta chain sequencing, PBMC samples were collected from trial participants at day 0 and at day 28 after the second dose. The CDR3 regions of human TCRbeta chains were subjected to immunosequencing. Under the source paper's analysis protocol: Repertoire TCRs were checked for matches against a reference library of SARS-CoV-2-specific TCRs that had been generated using the MIRA antigen-specificity platform. Breadth meant the fraction of unique TCRs that were SARS-CoV-2-associated, whereas depth meant the fraction of total T cells that were SARS-CoV-2-associated. Using the MIRA data, each spike-specific TCR was assigned both to the spike region to which the TCR was reactive and to a CD4 or CD8 class. Log10-transformed breadth and depth values were compared by one-way ANOVA with Sidak's multiple comparisons tests. Drawn from immuneACCESS, this table holds only the in-frame rearrangements with V and J called that TCRdb kept. Clones are partly lost; checked studies trace under half to an unresolved V gene and leave the rest unexplained. V and J calls and clone size are those listed in that table; D and trimming were worked out from the DNA. Counted in this sample were about 120,000 clones; about 89% of them appeared once. Roughly 4.5% of the sample is taken by the ten largest.

Here the chain combines TRBV28 and TRBJ1-2, and 9 junctional nucleotides match TRBD1. This receptor was taken from an adult in good health. The material sequenced was peripheral blood, taken on day 0 of AZD1222 vaccination. The CDR3 amino acid sequence is: CASSSTGGINYGYTF. The DNA sequence is as follows: TGTGCCAGCAGTTCAACAGGGGGCATTAACTATGGCTACACCTTC.